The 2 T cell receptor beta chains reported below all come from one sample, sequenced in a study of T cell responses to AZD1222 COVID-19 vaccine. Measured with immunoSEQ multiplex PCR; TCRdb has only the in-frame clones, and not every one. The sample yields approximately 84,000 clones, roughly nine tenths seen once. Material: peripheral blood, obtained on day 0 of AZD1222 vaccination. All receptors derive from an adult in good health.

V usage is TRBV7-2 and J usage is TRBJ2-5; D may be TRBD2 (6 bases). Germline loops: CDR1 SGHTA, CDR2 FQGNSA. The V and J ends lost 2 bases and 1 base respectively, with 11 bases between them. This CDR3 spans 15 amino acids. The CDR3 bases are TGTGCCAGCAGCTTAATGGGAGGCGGCCAAGAGACCCAGTACTTC. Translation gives CASSLMGGGQETQYF.

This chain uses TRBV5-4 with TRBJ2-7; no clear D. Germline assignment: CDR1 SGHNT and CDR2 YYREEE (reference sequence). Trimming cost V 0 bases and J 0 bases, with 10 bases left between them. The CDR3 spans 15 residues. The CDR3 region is CASSLVAGASYEQYF. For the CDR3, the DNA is TGTGCCAGCAGCTTGGTGGCAGGTGCCTCCTACGAGCAGTACTTC. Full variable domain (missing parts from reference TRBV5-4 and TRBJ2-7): ETGVTQSPTHLIKTRGQQVTLRCSSQSGHNTVSWYQQALGQGPQFIFQYYREEENGRGNFPPRFSGLQFPNYSSELNVNALELDDSALYLCASSLVAGASYEQYFGPGTRLTVT.